This T cell receptor beta chain was sequenced for a study of blood T cell repertoires in COVID-19. Across the study: Collection of acute and convalescent COVID-19 samples took place in the United States, Italy and Spain.

Authors' data handling: Amplification with reference gene primers provided the estimates of nucleated cell counts. Produced via immunoSEQ multiplex PCR; TCRdb's table is partial and in-frame only. That table furnishes V, J and clone size, whereas the DNA furnished D and trimming. This table has some 220,000 clones, 75% to 85% appearing once. The TCR originated in a man aged 50 to 59 with active or convalescent COVID-19. The sequencing sample was made of peripheral blood.

CDR3 nucleotide sequence: TGTGCCAGCAGCTTTCTAGCGGGAAGCTCCTACAATGAGCAGTTCTTC. It codes for CASSFLAGSSYNEQFF. The chain employs TRBV9 and TRBJ2-1; 9 bases match TRBD2. Germline-derived CDR1 and CDR2 are SGDLS and YYNGEE. Trimming at V came to 4 bases and at J to 0 bases, leaving 5 bases not matched to a gene. The CDR3 contains 16 residues.